A single T cell receptor (beta chain) is shown here with its context. This specimen comes from a study of blood T cell repertoires in COVID-19. Study-level background: Sites across the United States, Italy and Spain contributed samples from acute and convalescent COVID-19.

Repertoires were generated with immunoSEQ multiplex PCR, while TCRdb's copy carries only in-frame clones and drops some. The data contain about 160,000 clones, 80% of them singletons. Germline assignment: CDR1 KGHDR and CDR2 SFDVKD. After removal of 5 bases from V and 5 bases from J, the junction contained 13 bases not matched to a gene. This CDR3 spans 16 amino acids. Recruitment covered about two dozen US areas and drew participants whose ages spanned about 18 to 90 years. Participants' own reports of clinical history determined their cohort assignment. Among Cohort 3 donors, those recovered had two negative PCRs, clearance, or symptom resolution.

This TCR derives from a woman aged 60-70 years who had recovered from COVID-19. Sequencing used PBMCs or T cells enriched from blood (not recorded which). The V and J genes are TRBV24-1 and TRBJ1-1; 7 bases line up with TRBD1. CDR3 sequence (DNA): TGTGCCACCAGTGCAGGGCAGGGGGGCTGTTCAACTGAAGCTTTCTTT. Translation: CATSAGQGGCSTEAFF.